This is a list of T cell receptor beta chains from one sample in a study of blood T cell repertoires in COVID-19. Profiled with immunoSEQ multiplex PCR; TCRdb holds only in-frame clones, not every one. The sample has about 190,000 clones; just under 80% are singletons. What was sequenced was peripheral blood. The origin of the receptors is a woman of 80 years or more with active or convalescent COVID-19. The CDR3 runs from the conserved cysteine through the conserved F or W. The order of the fields is J gene, V gene, D gene, clone size, CDR3 length, CDR3 protein, CDR3 DNA. The D gene is left open where the match is weak. Some rows have no size entry. The others give once, few or many, or a class for an expanded clone.

j_call: TRBJ1-4
v_call: TRBV28
d_call: .
clone_size: few
cdr3_length: 16
cdr3_aa: CASSSIQWGLHEKLFF
cdr3_nt: TGTGCCAGCAGTTCCATCCAGTGGGGACTGCATGAAAAACTGTTTTTT

j_call: TRBJ1-2
v_call: TRBV25-1
d_call: .
clone_size: .
cdr3_length: 12
cdr3_aa: CASSDPGIGYTF
cdr3_nt: TGTGCCAGCAGTGATCCGGGTATCGGCTACACCTTC

j_call: TRBJ1-3
v_call: TRBV3-1/TRBV3-2
d_call: TRBD1
clone_size: few
cdr3_length: 15
cdr3_aa: CASSQWTGSGNTIYF
cdr3_nt: TGTGCCAGCAGTCAGTGGACAGGCTCTGGAAACACCATATATTTT

j_call: TRBJ2-3
v_call: TRBV14
d_call: TRBD2
clone_size: .
cdr3_length: 18
cdr3_aa: CASSQVLPGTSVPDTQYF
cdr3_nt: TGTGCCAGCAGCCAAGTGTTACCGGGGACTAGCGTCCCAGATACGCAGTATTTT

j_call: TRBJ2-7
v_call: TRBV18
d_call: .
clone_size: .
cdr3_length: 14
cdr3_aa: CASSPVARDYEQYF
cdr3_nt: TGTGCCAGCTCACCAGTGGCCAGGGACTACGAGCAGTACTTC

j_call: TRBJ2-2
v_call: TRBV6-5
d_call: .
clone_size: .
cdr3_length: 13
cdr3_aa: CASSSPLSWELFF
cdr3_nt: .

j_call: TRBJ2-2
v_call: TRBV6-2/TRBV6-3
d_call: TRBD2
clone_size: .
cdr3_length: 13
cdr3_aa: CASSPLWAGRVFF
cdr3_nt: TGTGCCAGCAGTCCACTCTGGGCGGGGAGGGTGTTTTTT

j_call: TRBJ2-1
v_call: TRBV4-2
d_call: .
clone_size: .
cdr3_length: 18
cdr3_aa: CASSQDGTPGFSYNEQFF
cdr3_nt: TGTGCCAGCAGCCAAGACGGGACTCCGGGATTCTCCTACAATGAGCAGTTCTTC

j_call: TRBJ2-7
v_call: TRBV28
d_call: TRBD1
clone_size: .
cdr3_length: 15
cdr3_aa: CASSRTGTASYEQYF
cdr3_nt: TGTGCCAGCAGCCGAACCGGGACAGCGTCCTACGAGCAGTACTTC

j_call: TRBJ1-5
v_call: TRBV28
d_call: .
clone_size: .
cdr3_length: 16
cdr3_aa: CASRLNRGGANQPQHF
cdr3_nt: TGTGCCAGCAGACTAAATAGGGGGGGGGCCAATCAGCCCCAGCATTTT

j_call: TRBJ1-2
v_call: TRBV21-1
d_call: .
clone_size: .
cdr3_length: 11
cdr3_aa: CAGLPGILYTF
cdr3_nt: TGTGCCGGGCTTCCGGGGATCCTCTACACCTTC

j_call: TRBJ1-2
v_call: TRBV9
d_call: .
clone_size: .
cdr3_length: 14
cdr3_aa: CASSRDNSNYGYTF
cdr3_nt: TGTGCCAGCAGCCGAGACAACTCTAACTATGGCTACACCTTC

j_call: TRBJ2-7
v_call: TRBV4-3
d_call: .
clone_size: once
cdr3_length: 14
cdr3_aa: CASSPGLAVYEQYF
cdr3_nt: TGCGCCAGCAGCCCTGGGCTAGCTGTCTACGAGCAGTACTTC

j_call: TRBJ2-3
v_call: TRBV19
d_call: TRBD1
clone_size: .
cdr3_length: 15
cdr3_aa: CASSIMGQETDTQYF
cdr3_nt: TGTGCCAGTAGTATCATGGGACAGGAAACAGATACGCAGTATTTT

j_call: TRBJ1-1
v_call: TRBV3-1/TRBV3-2
d_call: .
clone_size: .
cdr3_length: 15
cdr3_aa: CASSPRNRAGTEAFF
cdr3_nt: TGTGCCAGCAGCCCGAGGAACAGGGCAGGCACTGAAGCTTTCTTT

j_call: TRBJ1-6
v_call: TRBV4-3
d_call: .
clone_size: .
cdr3_length: 14
cdr3_aa: CASSHRDTNSPLHF
cdr3_nt: TGCGCCAGCAGCCACCGGGACACGAATTCACCCCTCCACTTT

j_call: TRBJ1-1
v_call: TRBV7-6
d_call: .
clone_size: .
cdr3_length: 14
cdr3_aa: CASSLGQANTEAFF
cdr3_nt: TGTGCCAGCAGCTTAGGACAGGCGAACACTGAAGCTTTCTTT

j_call: TRBJ2-2
v_call: TRBV29-1
d_call: .
clone_size: .
cdr3_length: 15
cdr3_aa: CSVGSRTLNTGELFF
cdr3_nt: TGCAGCGTTGGGTCCCGGACTTTGAACACCGGGGAGCTGTTTTTT

j_call: TRBJ1-1
v_call: TRBV4-1
d_call: TRBD1
clone_size: .
cdr3_length: 15
cdr3_aa: CASSASTRGLTEAFF
cdr3_nt: TGCGCCAGCAGCGCTAGTACTAGGGGGCTCACTGAAGCTTTCTTT

j_call: TRBJ1-5
v_call: TRBV19
d_call: TRBD1
clone_size: .
cdr3_length: 18
cdr3_aa: CASSITARRTGGNQPQHF
cdr3_nt: TGTGCCAGTAGTATTACGGCACGGAGGACAGGGGGCAATCAGCCCCAGCATTTT

j_call: TRBJ2-7
v_call: TRBV7-9
d_call: TRBD1
clone_size: .
cdr3_length: 17
cdr3_aa: CASSLWPVDRATNEQYF
cdr3_nt: TGTGCCAGCAGCCTATGGCCGGTGGACAGGGCGACTAACGAGCAGTACTTC

j_call: TRBJ2-3
v_call: TRBV5-1
d_call: TRBD2
clone_size: .
cdr3_length: 16
cdr3_aa: CASSLDLAGLTDTQYF
cdr3_nt: TGCGCCAGCAGCTTGGATCTAGCGGGACTCACAGATACGCAGTATTTT

j_call: TRBJ1-2
v_call: TRBV6-5
d_call: .
clone_size: .
cdr3_length: 11
cdr3_aa: CASRAEGGYTF
cdr3_nt: TGTGCCAGCAGGGCAGAGGGTGGCTACACCTTC